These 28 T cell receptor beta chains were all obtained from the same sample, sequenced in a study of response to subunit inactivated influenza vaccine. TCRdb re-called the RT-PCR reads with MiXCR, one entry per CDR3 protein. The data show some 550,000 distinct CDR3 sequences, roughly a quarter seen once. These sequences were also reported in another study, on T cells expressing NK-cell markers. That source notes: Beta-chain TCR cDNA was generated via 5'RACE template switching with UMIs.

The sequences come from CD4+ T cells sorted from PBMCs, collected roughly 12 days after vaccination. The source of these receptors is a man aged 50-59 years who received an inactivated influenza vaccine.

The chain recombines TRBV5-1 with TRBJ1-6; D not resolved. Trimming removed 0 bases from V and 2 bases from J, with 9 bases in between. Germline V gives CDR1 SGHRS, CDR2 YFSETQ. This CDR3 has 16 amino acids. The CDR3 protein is CASSLELRAYNSPLHF. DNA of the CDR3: TGCGCCAGCAGCTTGGAGCTCCGAGCCTATAATTCACCCCTCCACTTT.

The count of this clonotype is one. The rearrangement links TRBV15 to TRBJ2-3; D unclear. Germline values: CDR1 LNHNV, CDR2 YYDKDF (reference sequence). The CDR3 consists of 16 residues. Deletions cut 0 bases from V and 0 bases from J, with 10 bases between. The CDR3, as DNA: TGTGCCACCAGCAGAGATTCGGCCCATAGCACAGATACGCAGTATTTT. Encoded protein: CATSRDSAHSTDTQYF.

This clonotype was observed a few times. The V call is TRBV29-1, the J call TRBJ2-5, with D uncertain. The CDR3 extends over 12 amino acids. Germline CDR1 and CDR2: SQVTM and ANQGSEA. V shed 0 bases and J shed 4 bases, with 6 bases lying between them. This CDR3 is CSVEEGGETQYF. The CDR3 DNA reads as TGCAGCGTTGAAGAGGGTGGAGAGACCCAGTACTTC.

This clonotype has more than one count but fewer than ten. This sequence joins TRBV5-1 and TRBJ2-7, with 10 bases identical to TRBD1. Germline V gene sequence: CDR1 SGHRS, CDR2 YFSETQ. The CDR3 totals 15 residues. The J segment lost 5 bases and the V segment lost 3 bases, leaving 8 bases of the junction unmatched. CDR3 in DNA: TGCGCCAGCAGCTCACTTGGGACAGGGGTCGACGAGCAGTACTTC. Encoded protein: CASSSLGTGVDEQYF.

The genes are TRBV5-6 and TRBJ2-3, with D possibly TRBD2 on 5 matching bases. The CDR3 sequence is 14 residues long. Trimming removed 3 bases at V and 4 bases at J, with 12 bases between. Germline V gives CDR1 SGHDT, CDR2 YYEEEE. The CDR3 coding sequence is TGTGCCAGCAGCTCTATACGGGATGCAGATACGCAGTATTTT. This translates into CASSSIRDADTQYF.

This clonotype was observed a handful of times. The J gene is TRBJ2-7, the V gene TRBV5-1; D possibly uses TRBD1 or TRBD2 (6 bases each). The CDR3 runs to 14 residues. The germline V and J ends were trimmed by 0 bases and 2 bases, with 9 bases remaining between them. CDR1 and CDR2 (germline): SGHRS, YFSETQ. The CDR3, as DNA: TGCGCCAGCAGCTTGGAGGGGGGCACCTACGAGCAGTACTTC. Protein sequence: CASSLEGGTYEQYF. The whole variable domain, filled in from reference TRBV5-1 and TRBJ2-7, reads KAGVTQTPRYLIKTRGQQVTLSCSPISGHRSVSWYQQTPGQGLQFLFEYFSETQRNKGNFPGRFSGRQFSNSRSEMNVSTLELGDSALYLCASSLEGGTYEQYFGPGTRLTVT.

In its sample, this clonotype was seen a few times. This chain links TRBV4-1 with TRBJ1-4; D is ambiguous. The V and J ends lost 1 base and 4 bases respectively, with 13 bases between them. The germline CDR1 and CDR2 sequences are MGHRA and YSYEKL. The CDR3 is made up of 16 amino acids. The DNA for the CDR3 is TGCGCCAGCAGCCAAGTGGGCGGACTCGTTAATGAAAAACTGTTTTTT. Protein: CASSQVGGLVNEKLFF.

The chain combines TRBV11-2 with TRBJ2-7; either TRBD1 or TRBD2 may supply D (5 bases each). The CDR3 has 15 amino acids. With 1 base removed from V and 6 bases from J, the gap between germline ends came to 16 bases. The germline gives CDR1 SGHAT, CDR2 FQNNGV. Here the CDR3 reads CASSLVVPERGEQYF. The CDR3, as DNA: TGTGCCAGCAGCTTAGTGGTCCCAGAGAGGGGCGAGCAGTACTTC.

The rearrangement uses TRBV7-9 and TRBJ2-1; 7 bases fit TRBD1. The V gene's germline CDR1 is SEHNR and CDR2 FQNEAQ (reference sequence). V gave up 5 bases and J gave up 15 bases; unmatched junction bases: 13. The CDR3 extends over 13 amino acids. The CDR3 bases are TGTGCCAGCAGCCAACAGACAGGGCCCGTGGGGTTCTTC. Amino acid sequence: CASSQQTGPVGFF.

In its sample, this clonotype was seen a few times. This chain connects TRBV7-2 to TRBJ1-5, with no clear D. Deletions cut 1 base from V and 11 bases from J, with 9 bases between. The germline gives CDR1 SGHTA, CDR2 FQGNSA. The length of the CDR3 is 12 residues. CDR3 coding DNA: TGTGCCAGCAGCTTAGTCTCGGGGACCCAGCATTTT. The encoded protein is CASSLVSGTQHF.

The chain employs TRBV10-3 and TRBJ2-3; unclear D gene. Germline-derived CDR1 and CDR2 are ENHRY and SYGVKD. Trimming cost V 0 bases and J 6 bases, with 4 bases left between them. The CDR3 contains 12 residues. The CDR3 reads CAISESSDTQYF. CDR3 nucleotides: TGTGCCATCAGTGAGTCGTCCGATACGCAGTATTTT.

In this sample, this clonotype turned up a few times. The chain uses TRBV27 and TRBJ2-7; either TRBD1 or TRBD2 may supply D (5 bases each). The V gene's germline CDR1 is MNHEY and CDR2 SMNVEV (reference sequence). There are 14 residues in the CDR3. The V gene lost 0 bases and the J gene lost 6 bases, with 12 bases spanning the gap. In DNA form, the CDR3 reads TGTGCCAGCAGTTTATCACCGGGGCTGAGCGAGCAGTACTTC. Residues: CASSLSPGLSEQYF.

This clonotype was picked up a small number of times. The CDR3 is CASRRSDEQYF. The DNA of the CDR3 is TGTGCCAGCAGACGATCCGACGAGCAGTACTTC. The rearrangement uses TRBV6-2 or TRBV6-3 and TRBJ2-7; no clear D gene. V gave up 6 bases and J gave up 5 bases, with 8 bases separating them. CDR1 and CDR2 (germline): MNHEY, SVGEGT. The CDR3 loop spans 11 amino acids.

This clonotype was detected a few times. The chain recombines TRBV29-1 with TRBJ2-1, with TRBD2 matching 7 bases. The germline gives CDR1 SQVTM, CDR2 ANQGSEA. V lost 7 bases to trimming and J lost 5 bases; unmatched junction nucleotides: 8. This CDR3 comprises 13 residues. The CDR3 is CSALGRGHNEQFF. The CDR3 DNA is TGCAGCGCCCTGGGGAGGGGCCACAATGAGCAGTTCTTC.

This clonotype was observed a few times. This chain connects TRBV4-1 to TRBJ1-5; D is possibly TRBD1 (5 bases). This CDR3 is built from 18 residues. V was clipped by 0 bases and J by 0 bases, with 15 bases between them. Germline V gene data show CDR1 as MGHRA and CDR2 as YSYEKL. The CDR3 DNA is TGCGCCAGCAGCCAAGATTGGTCGGAGACAGATAGCAATCAGCCCCAGCATTTT. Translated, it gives CASSQDWSETDSNQPQHF.

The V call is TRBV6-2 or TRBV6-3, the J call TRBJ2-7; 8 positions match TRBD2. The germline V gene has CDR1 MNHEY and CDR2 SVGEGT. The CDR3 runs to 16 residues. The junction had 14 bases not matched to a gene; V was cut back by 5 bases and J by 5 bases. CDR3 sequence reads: CASSVRRIRGGNEQYF. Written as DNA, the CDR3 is TGTGCCAGCAGTGTTCGAAGGATCCGGGGGGGAAACGAGCAGTACTTC.

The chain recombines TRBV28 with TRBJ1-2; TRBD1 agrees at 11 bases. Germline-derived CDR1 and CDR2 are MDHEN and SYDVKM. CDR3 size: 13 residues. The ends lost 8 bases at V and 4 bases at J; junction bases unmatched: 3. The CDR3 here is CASRTGGPYGYTF. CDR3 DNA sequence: TGTGCCAGCCGGACAGGGGGCCCCTATGGCTACACCTTC.

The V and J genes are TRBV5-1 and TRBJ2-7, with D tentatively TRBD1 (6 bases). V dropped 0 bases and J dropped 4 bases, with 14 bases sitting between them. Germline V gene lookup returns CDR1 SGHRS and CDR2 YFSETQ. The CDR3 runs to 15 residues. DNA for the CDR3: TGCGCCAGCAGCTTGGCAGGGGACAAGTTGTACGAGCAGTACTTC. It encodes CASSLAGDKLYEQYF.

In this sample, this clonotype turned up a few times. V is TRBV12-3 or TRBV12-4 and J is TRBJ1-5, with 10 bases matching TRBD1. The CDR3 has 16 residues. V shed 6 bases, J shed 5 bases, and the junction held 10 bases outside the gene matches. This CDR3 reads CASSTGLTGGYQPQHF. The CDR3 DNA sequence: TGTGCCAGCAGCACCGGACTGACAGGGGGCTATCAGCCCCAGCATTTT.

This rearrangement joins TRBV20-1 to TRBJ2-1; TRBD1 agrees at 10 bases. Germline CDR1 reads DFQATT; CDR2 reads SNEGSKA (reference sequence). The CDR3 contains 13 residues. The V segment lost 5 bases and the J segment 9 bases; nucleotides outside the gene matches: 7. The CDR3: CSAFRQGAGEQFF. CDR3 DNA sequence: TGCAGTGCTTTCCGACAGGGGGCCGGTGAGCAGTTCTTC.

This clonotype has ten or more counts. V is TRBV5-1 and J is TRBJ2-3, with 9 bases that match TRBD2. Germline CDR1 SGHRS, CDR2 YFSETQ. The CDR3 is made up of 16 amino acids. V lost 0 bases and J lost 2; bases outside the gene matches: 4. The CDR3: CASSLGLAETTDTQYF. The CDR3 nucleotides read TGCGCCAGCAGCTTGGGACTAGCGGAGACCACAGATACGCAGTATTTT.

The DNA for the CDR3 is TGCGCCAGCAGCTTGGTCCGTGGGGCGGGAGGGGAAGATACGCAGTATTTT. Translating it yields CASSLVRGAGGEDTQYF. The chain uses TRBV5-1 and TRBJ2-3; TRBD2 matches at 9 bases. Trimming cost V 0 bases and J 5 bases; bases outside gene matches: 10. Per the germline V gene, CDR1 is SGHRS and CDR2 is YFSETQ. This CDR3 contains 17 residues.

CDR3 nucleotide sequence: TGCGCCAGCAGCAGGGGAACCCAGGACAGGGAATACGAGCAGTACTTC. Protein sequence: CASSRGTQDREYEQYF. The chain uses TRBV5-1 and TRBJ2-7; 8 bases line up with TRBD1. Per the germline V gene, CDR1 is SGHRS and CDR2 is YFSETQ. Trimming cost V 4 bases and J 4 bases; bases outside gene matches: 13. The CDR3 length is 16 residues.

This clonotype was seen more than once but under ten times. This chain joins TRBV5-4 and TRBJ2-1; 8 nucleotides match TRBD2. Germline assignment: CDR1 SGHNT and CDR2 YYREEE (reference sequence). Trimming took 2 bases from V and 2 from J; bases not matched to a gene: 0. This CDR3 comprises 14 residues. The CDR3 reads CASSFGGAYNEQFF. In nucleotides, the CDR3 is TGTGCCAGCAGCTTCGGGGGGGCCTACAATGAGCAGTTCTTC.

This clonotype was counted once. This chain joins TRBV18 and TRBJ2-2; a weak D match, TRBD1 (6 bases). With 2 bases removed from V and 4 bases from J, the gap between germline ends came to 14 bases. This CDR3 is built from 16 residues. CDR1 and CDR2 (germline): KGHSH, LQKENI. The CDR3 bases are TGTGCCAGCTCACCAGGGACACGACGATCCACCGGGGAGCTGTTTTTT. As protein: CASSPGTRRSTGELFF. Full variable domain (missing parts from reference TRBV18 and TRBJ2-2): NAGVMQNPRHLVRRRGQEARLRCSPMKGHSHVYWYRQLPEEGLKFMVYLQKENIIDESGMPKERFSAEFPKEGPSILRIQQVVRGDSAAYFCASSPGTRRSTGELFFGEGSRLTVL.

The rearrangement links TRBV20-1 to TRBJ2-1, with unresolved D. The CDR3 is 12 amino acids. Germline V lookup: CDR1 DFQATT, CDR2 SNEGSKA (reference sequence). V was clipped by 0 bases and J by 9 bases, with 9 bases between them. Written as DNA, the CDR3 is TGCAGTGCTAGAGACGTACTGATTGAGCAGTTCTTC. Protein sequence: CSARDVLIEQFF.

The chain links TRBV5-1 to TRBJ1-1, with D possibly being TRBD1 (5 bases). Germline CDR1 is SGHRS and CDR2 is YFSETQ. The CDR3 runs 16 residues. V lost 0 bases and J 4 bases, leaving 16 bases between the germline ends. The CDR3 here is CASSLDGQGIGTEAFF. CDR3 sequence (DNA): TGCGCCAGCAGCTTGGATGGGCAGGGTATAGGCACTGAAGCTTTCTTT.

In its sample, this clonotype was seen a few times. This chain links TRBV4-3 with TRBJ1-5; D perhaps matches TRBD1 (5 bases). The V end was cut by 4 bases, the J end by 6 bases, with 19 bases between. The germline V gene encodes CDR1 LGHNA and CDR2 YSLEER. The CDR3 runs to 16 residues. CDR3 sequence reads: CASSLGHGSGFQPQHF. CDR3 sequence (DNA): TGCGCCAGCAGCCTAGGACACGGCTCGGGGTTTCAGCCCCAGCATTTT.